These T cell receptor beta chains were read from a single sample in a study of blood T cell repertoires in COVID-19. Here immunoSEQ multiplex PCR was the method, and the copy in TCRdb shows in-frame clones only, minus some. The table lists some 170,000 clones, 75% to 90% of them singletons, with 6.2% in the top ten. The sample comprised PBMCs or T cells enriched from blood (not recorded which). The receptor source for this set is a man aged 40-49 years who had recovered from COVID-19. Each CDR3 is given with its conserved first and last residue. The order of the fields is V gene, D gene, clone size, J gene, CDR3 DNA, CDR3 protein. The D gene is left open where the match is weak. Size is stated for part of the rows, as once, few or many counts, or as a class when the clone is expanded.

>TRBV18|NA|NA|TRBJ2-3
TGTGCCAGCTCACCACCGGACAGCGTCGGGTGGGATACGCAGTATTTT
CASSPPDSVGWDTQYF
>TRBV7-9|NA|NA|TRBJ2-7
TGTGCCAGCAGCGGGACACTCCCCCACGAGCAGTACTTC
CASSGTLPHEQYF
>TRBV28|NA|NA|TRBJ1-1
TGTGCCAGCATCTGGGGCAGTGAAGCTTTCTTT
CASIWGSEAFF
>TRBV4-2|NA|NA|TRBJ2-3
TGTGCCAGCAGCCAAGATCCCCGACTAGGGGTCGGCACAGATACGCAGTATTTT
CASSQDPRLGVGTDTQYF
>TRBV5-4|NA|NA|TRBJ1-1
TGTGCCAGCAGGGCCCGGGGGGCGATTGCGGAAGCTTTCTTT
CASRARGAIAEAFF
>TRBV7-9|NA|NA|TRBJ2-7
TGTGCCAGCAGTCCAGGGGTCGACGAGCAGTACTTC
CASSPGVDEQYF
>TRBV30|NA|NA|TRBJ1-3
TGTGCCTGGACCCTTGGCCCTGGAAACACCATATATTTT
CAWTLGPGNTIYF
>TRBV27|NA|NA|TRBJ1-2
TGTGCCAGCAGTTTAGGACAACCTGCGAGTGGCTACACCTTC
CASSLGQPASGYTF
>TRBV28|TRBD1|NA|TRBJ1-2
TGTGCCGAGGGGACAGGGCTCGGCTACACCTTC
CAEGTGLGYTF
>TRBV9|NA|once|TRBJ2-7
TGTGCCAGCAGCCCCCGGGACAAAACTAACGAGCAGTACTTC
CASSPRDKTNEQYF
>TRBV10-1|NA|NA|TRBJ2-2
TGCGCCAGCAGTGACAGGGGTTCCGGGGAGCTGTTTTTT
CASSDRGSGELFF